This T cell receptor beta chain was observed in a study of blood T cell repertoires in COVID-19. Turning to the study itself: COVID-19 samples, acute and convalescent, were from the United States, Italy and Spain.

As originally analysed: By means of reference gene primer amplification, nucleated cell counts were estimated. Clones were sequenced by immunoSEQ multiplex PCR, and TCRdb holds only the in-frame ones, with some missing. The D gene and trimming were derived from the DNA, and the V and J assignments and clone size from that table. This sample yields 150,000 to 200,000 clones, of which 82% are seen a single time; roughly 9% belongs to the top ten. The TCR was taken from a woman in her sixties or seventies with acute or convalescent COVID-19. Sequencing was carried out using peripheral blood.

The CDR3 DNA reads TGTGCCAGTAGCACGACAGGGAAGGCTGAGCAGTTCTTC. Amino acids: CASSTTGKAEQFF. The rearrangement uses TRBV19 and TRBJ2-1; 7 bases line up with TRBD1. The germline V gene encodes CDR1 LNHDA and CDR2 SQIVND (reference sequence). This CDR3 is built from 13 residues. Trimming cost V 6 bases and J 9 bases; bases outside gene matches: 8.